The 21 T cell receptor beta chains given below trace back to one sample, sequenced in a study of T-cell memory formation after mild COVID-19. TCRdb reanalysed the 5' RACE reads using MiXCR and keeps one entry per CDR3 protein. In the table there are 550,000 to 650,000 distinct CDR3 sequences, roughly a sixth of which are singletons. Sequenced input: PBMCs or a T cell subset sorted from them (not recorded which). These receptors were taken from an adult woman who had mild COVID-19 (a few samples of this study predate the infection). Cell type and time point are not known.

The chain employs TRBV4-3 and TRBJ1-3; D ambiguous. In germline, CDR1 is LGHNA, CDR2 YSLEER. The CDR3 contains 15 residues. The germline V and J ends were trimmed by 0 bases and 8 bases, with 14 bases remaining between them. The CDR3 coding sequence is TGCGCCAGCAGCCAAGATCTGGGTCGCCAAGACACCATATATTTT. Translation gives CASSQDLGRQDTIYF.

The gene calls are TRBV5-4 and TRBJ1-4; tentative D call: TRBD1 (5 bases). The ends were cut back, 1 base at V and 5 bases at J, with 6 bases in the middle. The germline gives CDR1 SGHNT, CDR2 YYREEE (reference sequence). The length of the CDR3 is 13 residues. The CDR3 loop is CASSLKGNEKLFF. CDR3 sequence (DNA): TGTGCCAGCAGCTTGAAGGGGAATGAAAAACTGTTTTTT.

V and J are TRBV3-2 and TRBJ2-1; the table calls TRBD1, which could not be checked here. TRBV3-2 is labeled a pseudogene. The CDR3 sequence is 17 residues long. CDR3: CASSQEPRDRQNNEQFF. The CDR3 region has the DNA TGTGCCAGCAGCCAAGAGCCCCGGGACAGGCAAAACAATGAGCAGTTCTTC.

This chain joins TRBV9 and TRBJ2-5; D might be TRBD1 (6 bases). CDR3 length equals 15 residues. Germline V gene sequence: CDR1 SGDLS, CDR2 YYNGEE. V lost 0 bases, J lost 7 bases, and 16 bases lay in between. The CDR3 DNA reads as TGTGCCAGCAGCGTAGGGAAGACAGGAGGAGGGACCCAGTACTTC. Its translation: CASSVGKTGGGTQYF.

The gene calls are TRBV4-3 and TRBJ2-5; D is possibly TRBD1 or TRBD2 (5 bases each). V lost 5 bases and J 1 base, leaving 11 bases between the germline ends. Germline CDR1 is LGHNA and CDR2 is YSLEER. The CDR3 sequence is 14 residues long. CDR3 DNA sequence: TGCGCCAGCAGCGAGGGGCTCATCCAAGAGACCCAGTACTTC. It specifies CASSEGLIQETQYF.

The chain joins TRBV20-1 to TRBJ2-3, with 10 bases fitting TRBD2. Germline V gives CDR1 DFQATT, CDR2 SNEGSKA (reference sequence). The CDR3 extends over 17 amino acids. The V gene end was trimmed by 2 bases and the J gene end by 3 bases; junction bases not matched to a gene: 11. The CDR3 here is CSARRLAGVRETDTQYF. The CDR3 region has the DNA TGCAGTGCTAGAAGGCTAGCGGGAGTTCGGGAGACAGATACGCAGTATTTT.

This clonotype was recorded a few times. The J gene is TRBJ1-6, the V gene TRBV7-9; 10 bases align to TRBD1. This CDR3 is 16 amino acids long. Trimming at V came to 5 bases and at J to 7 bases, leaving 8 bases not matched to a gene. Germline CDR1 and CDR2: SEHNR and FQNEAQ (reference sequence). The CDR3: CASSAYRDRGNSPLHF. The CDR3 DNA reads as TGTGCCAGCAGCGCTTACCGGGACAGGGGAAATTCACCCCTCCACTTT.

CDR3 nucleotide sequence: TGTGCCAGCAGGACCGGGACTAACTCCTACGAGCAGTACTTC. It codes for CASRTGTNSYEQYF. This chain connects TRBV12-3 or TRBV12-4 to TRBJ2-7, with 7 bases identical to TRBD2. The ends lost 6 bases at V and 0 bases at J; junction bases unmatched: 5. The CDR3 spans 14 residues.

The chain carries TRBV24-1 and TRBJ2-3; the match to TRBD2 covers 12 bases. The germline CDR1 and CDR2 sequences are KGHDR and SFDVKD. This CDR3 is 15 amino acids long. The ends lost 9 bases at V and 2 bases at J; junction bases unmatched: 5. This CDR3 reads CATRGTSGLTDTQYF. CDR3 in DNA: TGTGCCACCCGCGGGACTAGCGGGCTCACAGATACGCAGTATTTT.

This clonotype has more than one count but fewer than ten. This sequence joins TRBV9 and TRBJ2-1, with a weak D call TRBD2 (6 bases). The CDR3 totals 16 residues. Trimming shortened V by 1 base and J by 6 bases, and 17 bases separated the two germline ends. The germline gives CDR1 SGDLS, CDR2 YYNGEE. The CDR3 sequence: CASSVLGDWRGNEQFF. CDR3 coding DNA: TGTGCCAGCAGCGTATTGGGGGATTGGCGGGGCAATGAGCAGTTCTTC.

This clonotype was seen more than once but under ten times. This chain connects TRBV25-1 to TRBJ1-1; unclear D gene. The V gene's germline CDR1 is MGHDK and CDR2 SYGVNS. This CDR3 is built from 18 residues. V lost 5 bases, J lost 5 bases, and 27 bases lay in between. In nucleotides, the CDR3 is TGTGCCAGCAGTCCCTATCAAAAGTTGGGGTTAGGGAGGACTGAAGCTTTCTTT. It specifies CASSPYQKLGLGRTEAFF.

This sequence joins TRBV20-1 and TRBJ1-6; D is perhaps TRBD1 (6 bases). This CDR3 comprises 15 residues. The ends were cut back, 6 bases at V and 8 bases at J, with 20 bases in the middle. The V gene's germline CDR1 is DFQATT and CDR2 SNEGSKA (reference sequence). CDR3 coding DNA: TGCAGTGCCTGGACCTTAACAGGGCAGTATTCACCCCTCCACTTT. Protein sequence: CSAWTLTGQYSPLHF.

This clonotype has more than one count but fewer than ten. The chain combines TRBV19 with TRBJ2-1, with 13 bases that match TRBD2. CDR1 and CDR2 from the germline V gene are LNHDA and SQIVND (reference sequence). The V and J ends lost 5 bases and 8 bases, in that order; junction bases with no gene match: 3. The CDR3 has 14 amino acids. In DNA, the CDR3 is TGTGCCAGTAGTCCGACTAGCGGGGGGTATGAGCAGTTCTTC. Encoded protein: CASSPTSGGYEQFF.

V gene TRBV3-1 combines with J gene TRBJ2-7; D gene uncertain. CDR1 is LGHDT and CDR2 is YNNKEL in the germline V gene (reference sequence). There are 12 residues in the CDR3. V was clipped by 1 base and J by 3 bases, with 4 bases between them. The CDR3 bases are TGTGCCAGCAGCCAAGGGCACTACGAGCAGTACTTC. This gives the protein CASSQGHYEQYF.

This clonotype was recorded a few times. This chain connects TRBV12-3 or TRBV12-4 to TRBJ2-1; 16 positions agree with TRBD2. The CDR3 sequence is 16 residues long. The V and J ends lost 5 bases and 2 bases, in that order; junction bases with no gene match: 0. The CDR3 DNA is TGTGCCAGCAGTGGGACTAGCGGGGGGGCCTACAATGAGCAGTTCTTC. This gives the protein CASSGTSGGAYNEQFF.

This sequence joins TRBV29-1 and TRBJ2-7, with D perhaps assigned TRBD1 or TRBD2 (5 bases each). Trimming took 1 base from V and 2 from J, leaving 12 bases between them. This CDR3 is built from 14 residues. Germline values: CDR1 SQVTM, CDR2 ANQGSEA. This chain's CDR3 is CSVEGGDGTYEQYF. The CDR3 DNA follows: TGCAGCGTTGAAGGTGGGGACGGGACCTACGAGCAGTACTTC.

This clonotype was detected many times. The gene calls are TRBV7-9 and TRBJ2-7, with 13 bases fitting TRBD2. The CDR3 spans 15 residues. Germline lookup yields CDR1 SEHNR and CDR2 FQNEAQ (reference sequence). With 5 bases clipped from V and 3 bases from J, the junction kept 4 bases outside the gene matches. The CDR3 loop is CASSVRLAGGYEQYF. CDR3 in DNA: TGTGCCAGCAGCGTGAGACTAGCGGGAGGCTACGAGCAGTACTTC.

This chain links TRBV9 with TRBJ2-7; possibly TRBD2 for D (5 bases). Trimming took off 4 bases at V and 6 bases at J, with 20 bases between the two ends. CDR1 and CDR2 from the germline V gene are SGDLS and YYNGEE. This CDR3 comprises 15 residues. CDR3 nucleotide sequence: TGTGCCAGCAGCCCGGGATGGTTGAGGGAAGGCGAGCAGTACTTC. Its translation: CASSPGWLREGEQYF. Together with reference TRBV9 and TRBJ2-7, the CDR3 gives the full variable domain: DSGVTQTPKHLITATGQRVTLRCSPRSGDLSVYWYQQSLDQGLQFLIQYYNGEERAKGNILERFSAQQFPDLHSELNLSSLELGDSALYFCASSPGWLREGEQYFGPGTRLTVT.

This clonotype was detected only once. This rearrangement joins TRBV4-2 to TRBJ2-7; TRBD2 aligns across 7 bases. The CDR3 spans 16 residues. Germline V gives CDR1 LGHNA, CDR2 YNFKEQ. The V and J ends lost 3 bases and 6 bases, in that order; junction bases with no gene match: 14. CDR3 loop: CASSHTGLPTLGEQYF. DNA for the CDR3: TGTGCCAGCAGCCACACGGGACTACCCACCCTGGGCGAGCAGTACTTC.

This clonotype was counted many times. V is TRBV3-1 and J is TRBJ2-5; a weak D match, TRBD1 (6 bases). The CDR3 is made up of 13 amino acids. CDR1 LGHDT and CDR2 YNNKEL come from the germline V gene (reference sequence). Trimming shortened V by 4 bases and J by 4 bases, and 10 bases separated the two germline ends. CDR3 in amino acids: CASSLQGVETQYF. The CDR3 DNA follows: TGTGCCAGCAGCCTACAGGGAGTAGAGACCCAGTACTTC.

The CDR3 bases are TGTGCCAGCAGCCAAGAGACAGGGAACATTCAGTACTTC. The encoded protein is CASSQETGNIQYF. The chain couples TRBV3-1 to TRBJ2-4; 7 positions match TRBD1. The V gene's germline CDR1 is LGHDT and CDR2 YNNKEL (reference sequence). This CDR3 is built from 13 residues. With V trimmed by 0 bases and J by 7 bases, 0 bases remained unmatched.